Below, 5 T cell receptor beta chains from the same sample are listed, as sequenced in a study of molecular identifiers for immune sequencing clone quantification. TCRdb processed the PCR reads anew with MiXCR; each CDR3 protein has one entry. Among about 630,000 distinct CDR3 sequences listed, roughly 25% were seen once. The specimen was naive CD8+ T cells from blood, with Jurkat cell RNA spiked in. Subset specified: FACS-sorted CD8+CD4-CCR7+CD45RA+ naive T cells. The receptors shown here come from a human donor in good health. Some libraries in this study had Jurkat cell RNA spiked in.

Regarding this clonotype: This is likely a read error, given that the CDR3 carries no conserved phenylalanine or tryptophan at its end. The rearrangement joins TRBV4-1 to TRBJ1-1; tentative D call: TRBD1 (6 bases). The CDR3 covers 15 residues. V lost 3 bases, J lost 1 base, and 12 bases lay in between. The V gene's germline CDR1 is MGHRA and CDR2 YSYEKL. The CDR3 protein is CASSQTAQGNTEAFS. CDR3 sequence (DNA): TGCGCCAGCAGCCAGACAGCACAGGGGAACACTGAAGCTTTCTCT.

V is TRBV28 and J is TRBJ2-7; TRBD2 matches 7 bases. J was trimmed by 2 bases and V by 5 bases; bases with no gene match: 12. CDR1 is MDHEN and CDR2 is SYDVKM in the germline V gene. This CDR3 contains 16 residues. The CDR3 is CASSPSSGAETYEQYF. The CDR3 DNA reads as TGTGCCAGCAGTCCCTCCAGCGGGGCTGAAACCTACGAGCAGTACTTC.

This chain connects TRBV12-3 or TRBV12-4 to TRBJ2-3; D unresolved. This CDR3 region has 13 residues. Trimming left V 5 bases short and J 2 bases short, with 8 bases between. CDR3 coding DNA: TGTGCCAGCAGTCCCATACTCACAGATACGCAGTATTTT. Its protein product is CASSPILTDTQYF.

Only a few counts were recorded for this clonotype. The chain combines TRBV4-1 with TRBJ2-7; the match to TRBD2 covers 9 bases. After removal of 1 base from V and 4 bases from J, the junction contained 11 bases not matched to a gene. There are 17 residues in the CDR3. The V gene's germline CDR1 is MGHRA and CDR2 YSYEKL. This CDR3 reads CASSQVGLAGTGYEQYF. Written as DNA, the CDR3 is TGCGCCAGCAGCCAAGTCGGCCTAGCGGGAACTGGGTACGAGCAGTACTTC.

This clonotype has more than one count but fewer than ten. This chain joins TRBV20-1 and TRBJ1-2; TRBD1 matches 7 bases. The CDR3 covers 14 residues. CDR1 is DFQATT and CDR2 is SNEGSKA in the germline V gene (reference sequence). V gave up 6 bases and J gave up 6 bases; unmatched junction bases: 13. CDR3 sequence (DNA): TGCAGTGCCCGGTCAAAGACAGGGCTAGATGGCTACACCTTC. Translated, it gives CSARSKTGLDGYTF.